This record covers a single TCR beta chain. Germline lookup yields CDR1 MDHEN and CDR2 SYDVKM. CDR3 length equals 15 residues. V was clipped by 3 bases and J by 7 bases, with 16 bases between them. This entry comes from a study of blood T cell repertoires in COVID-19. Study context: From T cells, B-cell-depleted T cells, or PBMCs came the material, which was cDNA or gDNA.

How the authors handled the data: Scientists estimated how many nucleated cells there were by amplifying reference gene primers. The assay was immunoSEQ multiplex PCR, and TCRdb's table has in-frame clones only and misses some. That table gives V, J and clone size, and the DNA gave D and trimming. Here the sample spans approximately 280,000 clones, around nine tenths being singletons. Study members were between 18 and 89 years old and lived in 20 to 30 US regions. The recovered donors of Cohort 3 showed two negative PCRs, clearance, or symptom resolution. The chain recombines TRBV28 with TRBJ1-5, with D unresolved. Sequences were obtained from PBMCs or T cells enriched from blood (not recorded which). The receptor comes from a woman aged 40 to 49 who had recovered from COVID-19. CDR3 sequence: CASSLRDLLGQPQHF. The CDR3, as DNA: TGTGCCAGCAGTTTGCGGGATCTACTCGGACAGCCCCAGCATTTT.